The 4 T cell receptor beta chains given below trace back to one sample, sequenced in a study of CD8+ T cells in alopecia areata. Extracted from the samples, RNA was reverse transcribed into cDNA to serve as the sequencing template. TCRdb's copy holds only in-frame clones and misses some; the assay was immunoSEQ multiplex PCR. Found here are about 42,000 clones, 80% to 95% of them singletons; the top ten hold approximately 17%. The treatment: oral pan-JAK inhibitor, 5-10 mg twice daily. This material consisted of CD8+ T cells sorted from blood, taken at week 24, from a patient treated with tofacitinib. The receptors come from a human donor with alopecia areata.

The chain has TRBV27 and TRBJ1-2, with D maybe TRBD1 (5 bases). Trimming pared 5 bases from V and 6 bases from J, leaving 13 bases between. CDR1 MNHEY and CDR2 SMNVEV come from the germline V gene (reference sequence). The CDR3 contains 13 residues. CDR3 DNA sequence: TGTGCCAGCAGTCCCCCCGGGGCGGATGGCTACACCTTC. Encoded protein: CASSPPGADGYTF.

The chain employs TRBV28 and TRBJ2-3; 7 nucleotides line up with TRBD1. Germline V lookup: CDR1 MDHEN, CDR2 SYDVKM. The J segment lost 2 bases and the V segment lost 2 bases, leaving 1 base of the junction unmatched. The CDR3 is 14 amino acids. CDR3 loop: CASSLGTVTDTQYF. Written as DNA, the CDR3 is TGTGCCAGCAGTTTAGGGACAGTCACAGATACGCAGTATTTT.

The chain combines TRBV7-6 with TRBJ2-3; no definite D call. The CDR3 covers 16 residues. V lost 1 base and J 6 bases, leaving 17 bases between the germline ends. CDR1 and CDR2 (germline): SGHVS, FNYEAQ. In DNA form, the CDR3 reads TGTGCCAGCAGCTTAGGCGAAGGGCTGCGAGGCGATACGCAGTATTTT. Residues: CASSLGEGLRGDTQYF. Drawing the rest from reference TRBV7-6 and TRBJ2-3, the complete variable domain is GAGVSQSPRYKVTKRGQDVALRCDPISGHVSLYWYRQALGQGPEFLTYFNYEAQQDKSGLPNDRFSAERPEGSISTLTIQRTEQRDSAMYRCASSLGEGLRGDTQYFGPGTRLTVL.

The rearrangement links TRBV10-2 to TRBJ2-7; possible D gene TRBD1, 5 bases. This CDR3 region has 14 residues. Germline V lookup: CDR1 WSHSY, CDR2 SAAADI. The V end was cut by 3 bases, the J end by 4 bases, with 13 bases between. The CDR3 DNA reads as TGCGCCAGCAGTGATACAGGCGATGTTTACGAGCAGTACTTC. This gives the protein CASSDTGDVYEQYF.